Sequencing of this T cell receptor beta chain was carried out in a study of CD8 T cells in Susac syndrome. In germline, CDR1 is PRHDT, CDR2 FYEKMQ (reference sequence). V trimming: 5 bases; J trimming: 3 bases; junction bases outside the gene matches: 8. This CDR3 comprises 15 residues. Random hexamers were used to reverse transcribe an amount of roughly 0.5 to 1 ug RNA. A multiplex approach, immunoSEQ multiplex PCR, amplified TCR beta CDR3 across 54 Vbeta and 13 Jbeta. TCRdb called the immunoSEQ multiplex PCR reads again in MiXCR, with one record for every CDR3 protein. The table has some 160,000 distinct CDR3 sequences, approximately 96% seen once. Blood CD8+ and CD4+ T cells underwent high-throughput TCR beta sequencing. TEMRA cells were FACS-enriched, and CD8+ and CD4+ T cells were isolated negatively.

This chain uses TRBV13 with TRBJ2-7, with 9 bases lining up with TRBD2. This sequence originates from a human donor with multiple sclerosis. The specimen sequenced was CD8+ T cells from PBMCs. Written as DNA, the CDR3 is TGTGCCAGCAGCCATAGCGGGAGAGAGGTCTACGAGCAGTACTTC. Its translation is CASSHSGREVYEQYF.